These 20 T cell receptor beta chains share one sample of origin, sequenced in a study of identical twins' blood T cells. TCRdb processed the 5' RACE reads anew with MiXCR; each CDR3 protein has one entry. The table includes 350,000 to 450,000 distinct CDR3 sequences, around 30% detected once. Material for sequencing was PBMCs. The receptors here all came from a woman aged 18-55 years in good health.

The CDR3 bases are TGTGCCAGCAGCTTAGCCGGGATCGGGACTGAAGCTTTCTTT. It yields the protein CASSLAGIGTEAFF. The chain has TRBV7-9 and TRBJ1-1; D is undetermined. The CDR3 length is 14 residues. V was shortened by 0 bases and J by 5 bases, with 10 bases between the two germline ends. Germline lookup yields CDR1 SEHNR and CDR2 FQNEAQ (reference sequence).

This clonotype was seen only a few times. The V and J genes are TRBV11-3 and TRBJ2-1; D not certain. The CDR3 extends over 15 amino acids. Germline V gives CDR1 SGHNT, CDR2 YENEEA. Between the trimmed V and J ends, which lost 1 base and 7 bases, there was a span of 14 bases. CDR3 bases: TGTGCCAGCAGCTTAGGTCCTCCTCCGGAGAATGAGCAGTTCTTC. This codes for CASSLGPPPENEQFF.

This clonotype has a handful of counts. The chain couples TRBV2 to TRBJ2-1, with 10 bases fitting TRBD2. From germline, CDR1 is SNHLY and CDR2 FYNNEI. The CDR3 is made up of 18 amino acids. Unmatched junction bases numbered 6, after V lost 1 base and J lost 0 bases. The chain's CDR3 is CASSEGTSGRRSYNEQFF. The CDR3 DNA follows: TGTGCCAGCAGTGAAGGGACTAGCGGACGGCGCTCCTACAATGAGCAGTTCTTC. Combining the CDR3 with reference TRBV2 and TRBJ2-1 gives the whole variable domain EPEVTQTPSHQVTQMGQEVILRCVPISNHLYFYWYRQILGQKVEFLVSFYNNEISEKSEIFDDQFSVERPDGSNFTLKIRSTKLEDSAMYFCASSEGTSGRRSYNEQFFGPGTRLTVL.

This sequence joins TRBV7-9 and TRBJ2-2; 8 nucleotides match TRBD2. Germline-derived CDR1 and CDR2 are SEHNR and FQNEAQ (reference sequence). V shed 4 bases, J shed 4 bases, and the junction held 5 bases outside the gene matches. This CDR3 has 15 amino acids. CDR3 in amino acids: CASSSVAGITGELFF. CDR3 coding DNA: TGTGCCAGCAGCTCTGTAGCGGGAATCACCGGGGAGCTGTTTTTT.

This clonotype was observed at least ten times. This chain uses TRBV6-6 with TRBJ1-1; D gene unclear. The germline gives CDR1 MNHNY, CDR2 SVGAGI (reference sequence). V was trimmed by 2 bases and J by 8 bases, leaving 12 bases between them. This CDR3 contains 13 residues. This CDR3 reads CASSYLTGEEAFF. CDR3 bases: TGTGCCAGCAGTTACCTTACCGGGGAAGAAGCTTTCTTT.

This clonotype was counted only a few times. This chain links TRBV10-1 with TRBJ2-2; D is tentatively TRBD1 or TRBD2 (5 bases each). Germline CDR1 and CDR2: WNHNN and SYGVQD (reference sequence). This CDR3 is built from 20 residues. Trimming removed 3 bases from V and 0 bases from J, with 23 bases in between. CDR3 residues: CASSDGQRDQEISNTGELFF. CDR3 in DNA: TGCGCCAGCAGTGACGGGCAACGGGACCAGGAAATATCGAACACCGGGGAGCTGTTTTTT.

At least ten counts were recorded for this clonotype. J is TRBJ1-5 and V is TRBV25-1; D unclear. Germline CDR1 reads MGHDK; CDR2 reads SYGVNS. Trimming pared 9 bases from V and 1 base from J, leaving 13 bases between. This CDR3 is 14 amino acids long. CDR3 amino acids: CASFTVKSNQPQHF. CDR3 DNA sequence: TGTGCCAGTTTCACAGTTAAGAGCAATCAGCCCCAGCATTTT.

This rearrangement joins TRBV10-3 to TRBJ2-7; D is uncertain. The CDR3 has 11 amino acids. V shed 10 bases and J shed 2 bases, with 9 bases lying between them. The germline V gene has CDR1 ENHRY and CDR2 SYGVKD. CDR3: CATQATYEQYF. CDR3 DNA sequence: TGTGCCACCCAGGCCACCTACGAGCAGTACTTC.

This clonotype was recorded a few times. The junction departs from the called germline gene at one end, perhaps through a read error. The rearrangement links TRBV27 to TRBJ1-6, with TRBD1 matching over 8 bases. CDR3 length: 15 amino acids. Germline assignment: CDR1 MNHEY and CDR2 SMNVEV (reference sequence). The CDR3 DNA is TGCGCCAGCAGTTTGCTCCAGGGGGCAAAATCACCCCTCCACTTT. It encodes CASSLLQGAKSPLHF.

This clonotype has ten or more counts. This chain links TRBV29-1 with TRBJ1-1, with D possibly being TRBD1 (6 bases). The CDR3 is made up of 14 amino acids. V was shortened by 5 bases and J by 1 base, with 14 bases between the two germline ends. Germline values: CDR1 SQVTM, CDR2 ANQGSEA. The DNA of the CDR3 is TGCAGCGTTTATCGGGGGGCCGGGAACACTGAAGCTTTCTTT. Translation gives CSVYRGAGNTEAFF.

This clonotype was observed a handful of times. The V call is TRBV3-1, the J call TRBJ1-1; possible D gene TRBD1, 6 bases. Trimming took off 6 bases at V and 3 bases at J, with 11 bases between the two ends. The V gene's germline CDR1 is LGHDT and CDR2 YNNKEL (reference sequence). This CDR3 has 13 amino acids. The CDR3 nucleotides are TGTGCCAGCAGTCGATACAGGGACACTGAAGCTTTCTTT. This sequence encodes CASSRYRDTEAFF.

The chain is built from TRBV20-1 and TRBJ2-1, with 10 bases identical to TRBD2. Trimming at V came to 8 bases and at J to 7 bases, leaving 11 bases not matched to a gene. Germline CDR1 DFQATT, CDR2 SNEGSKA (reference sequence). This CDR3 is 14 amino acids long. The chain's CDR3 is CSFLLAGARNEQFF. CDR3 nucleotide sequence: TGCAGTTTCCTTCTAGCGGGGGCTAGGAATGAGCAGTTCTTC.

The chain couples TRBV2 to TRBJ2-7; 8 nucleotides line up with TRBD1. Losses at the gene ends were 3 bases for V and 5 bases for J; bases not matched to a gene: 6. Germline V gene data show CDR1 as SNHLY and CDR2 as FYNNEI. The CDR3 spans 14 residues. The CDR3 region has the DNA TGTGCCAGCAGTGATTACGGGACAGGCCACGAGCAGTACTTC. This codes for CASSDYGTGHEQYF.

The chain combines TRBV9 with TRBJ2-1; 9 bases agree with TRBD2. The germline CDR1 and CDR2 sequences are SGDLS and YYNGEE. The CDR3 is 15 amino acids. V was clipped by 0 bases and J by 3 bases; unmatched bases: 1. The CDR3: CASSVGSGGYNEQFF. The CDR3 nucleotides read TGTGCCAGCAGCGTAGGTAGCGGGGGCTACAATGAGCAGTTCTTC.

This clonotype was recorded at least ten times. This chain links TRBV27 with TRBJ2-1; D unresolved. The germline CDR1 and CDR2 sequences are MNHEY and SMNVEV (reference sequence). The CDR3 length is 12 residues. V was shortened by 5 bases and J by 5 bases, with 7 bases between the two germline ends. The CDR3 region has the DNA TGTGCCAGCAGTCCCCAAGACAATGAGCAGTTCTTC. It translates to CASSPQDNEQFF.

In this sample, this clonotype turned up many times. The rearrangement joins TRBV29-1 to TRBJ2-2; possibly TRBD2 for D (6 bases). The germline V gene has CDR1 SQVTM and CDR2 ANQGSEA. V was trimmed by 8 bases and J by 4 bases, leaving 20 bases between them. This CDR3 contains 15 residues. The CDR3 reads CSTGGGVGSTGELFF. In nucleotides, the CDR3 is TGCAGCACCGGTGGCGGGGTAGGAAGCACCGGGGAGCTGTTTTTT.

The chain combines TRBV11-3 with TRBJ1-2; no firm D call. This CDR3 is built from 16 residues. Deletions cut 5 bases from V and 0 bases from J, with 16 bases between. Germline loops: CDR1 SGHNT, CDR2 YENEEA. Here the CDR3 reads CASSLTYGDTNYGYTF. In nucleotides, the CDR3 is TGTGCCAGCAGCCTCACTTACGGTGATACTAACTATGGCTACACCTTC.

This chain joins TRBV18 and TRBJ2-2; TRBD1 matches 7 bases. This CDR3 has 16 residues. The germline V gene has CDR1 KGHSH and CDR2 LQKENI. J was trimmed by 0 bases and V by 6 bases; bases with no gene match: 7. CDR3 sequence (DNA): TGTGCCAGCTCTCTTTACAGGGGAGCGAACACCGGGGAGCTGTTTTTT. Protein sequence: CASSLYRGANTGELFF.

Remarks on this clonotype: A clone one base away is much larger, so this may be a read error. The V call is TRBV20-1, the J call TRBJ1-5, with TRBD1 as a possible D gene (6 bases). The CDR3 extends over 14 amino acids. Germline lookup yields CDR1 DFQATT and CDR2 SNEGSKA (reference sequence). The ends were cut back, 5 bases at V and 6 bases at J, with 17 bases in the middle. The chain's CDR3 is CSAGPPGAGQPQHF. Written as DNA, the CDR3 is TGCAGTGCTGGCCCCCCGGGGGCGGGTCAGCCCCAGCATTTT.

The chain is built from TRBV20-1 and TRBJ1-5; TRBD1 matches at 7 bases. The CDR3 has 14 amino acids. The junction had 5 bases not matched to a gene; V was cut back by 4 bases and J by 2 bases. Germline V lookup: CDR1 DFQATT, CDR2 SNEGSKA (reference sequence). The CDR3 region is CSANRGGGNQPQHF. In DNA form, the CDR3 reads TGCAGTGCTAACAGGGGAGGAGGCAATCAGCCCCAGCATTTT.